This TCR beta chain was identified in a study of T-cell reconstitution after alpha-beta-depleted transplantation in children. This clonotype was observed a few times. Its target is not known. The TCRbeta library incorporated unique molecular identifiers. TCRdb redid the calling of the PCR reads with MiXCR, one entry per CDR3 protein. This table holds around 60,000 distinct CDR3 sequences, around 40% found once. Study conclusions and caveats: Certain patients had high TCRbeta diversity at day 60, and it came from recipient T cells and thymic progenitors that survived. Several hundred expanded graft clones reportedly were the source of alpha-beta T cells about two months after transplant. T cells produced anew were the main source of T-cell counts and diversity one year after transplant.

Specimen: PBMCs, mostly from graft donor cells, collected 360 days after TCRalphabeta/CD19-depleted stem cell transplant. The receptor was isolated from a male patient aged 10 to 17 who had a stem cell transplant for acute lymphoblastic leukemia, so the T cells may come from the graft donor.

The CDR3 sequence: CSSQGGPDTQYF. CDR3 DNA sequence: TGCAGCTCCCAGGGGGGGCCAGATACGCAGTATTTT. The rearrangement links TRBV29-1 to TRBJ2-3; D may match TRBD1 or TRBD2 (7 bases each). The V gene lost 8 bases and the J gene lost 4 bases, with 13 bases spanning the gap. In germline, CDR1 is SQVTM, CDR2 ANQGSEA. CDR3 size: 12 residues.